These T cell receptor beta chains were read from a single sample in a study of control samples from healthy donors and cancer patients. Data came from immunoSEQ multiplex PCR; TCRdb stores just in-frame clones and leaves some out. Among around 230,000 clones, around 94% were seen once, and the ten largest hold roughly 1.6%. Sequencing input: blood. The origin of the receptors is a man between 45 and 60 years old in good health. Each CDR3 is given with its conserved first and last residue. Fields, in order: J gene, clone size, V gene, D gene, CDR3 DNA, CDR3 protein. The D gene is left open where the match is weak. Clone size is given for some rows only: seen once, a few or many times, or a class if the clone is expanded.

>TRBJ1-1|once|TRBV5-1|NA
TGCGCCAGCAGCTTGCTCGGGGGTAACACTGAAGCTTTCTTT
CASSLLGGNTEAFF
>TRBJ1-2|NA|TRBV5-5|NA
TGTGCCAGCAGCTTGGCCACAAGTAGCCCTCGGGGCTACACCTTC
CASSLATSSPRGYTF
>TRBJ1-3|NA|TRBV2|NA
TGTGCCAGCAGGACAGCTGGAAACACCATATATTTT
CASRTAGNTIYF
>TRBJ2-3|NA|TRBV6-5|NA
TGTGCCAGCAGGTTCAACAGGGCCAACACAGATACGCAGTATTTT
CASRFNRANTDTQYF
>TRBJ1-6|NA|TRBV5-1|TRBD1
TGCGCCAGCAGCTTGCTAGGACAGGGGAATTCACCCCTCCACTTT
CASSLLGQGNSPLHF
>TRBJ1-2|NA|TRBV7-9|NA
TGTGCCAGCAGCCCAGGGATGGCTAACTATGGCTACACCTTC
CASSPGMANYGYTF
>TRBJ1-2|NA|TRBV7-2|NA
TGTGCCAGCAGCTTAGTGCCCGAAGGAGCGAAGGCGGGAGGCTACACCTTC
CASSLVPEGAKAGGYTF
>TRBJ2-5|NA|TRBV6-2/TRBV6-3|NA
TGTGCCAGCAGTTACTCGAATCCAGAGACCCAGTACTTC
CASSYSNPETQYF
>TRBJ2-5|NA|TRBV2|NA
TGTGCCAGCAGGCTTTTTTGGGGGTCCGGAGAGACCCAGTACTTC
CASRLFWGSGETQYF
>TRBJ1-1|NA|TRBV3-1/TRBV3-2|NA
TGTGCCAGCAGCCAGGGGATGGCAGCTTTCTTT
CASSQGMAAFF
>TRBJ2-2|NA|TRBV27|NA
TGTGCCAGCAGTTTTGGGAACACCGGGGAGCTGTTTTTT
CASSFGNTGELFF
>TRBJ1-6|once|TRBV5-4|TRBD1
TGTGCCAGCAGGCAGGACAGGGGTCTTTCACCCCTCCACTTT
CASRQDRGLSPLHF
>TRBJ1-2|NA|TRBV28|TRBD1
TGTGCCAGCAGTTTGTGGGACAGTAACTATGGCTACACCTTC
CASSLWDSNYGYTF
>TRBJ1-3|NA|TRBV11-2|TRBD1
TGTGCCAGCAGCTTTGCCGGGACAGGGTCTGGAAACACCATATATTTT
CASSFAGTGSGNTIYF
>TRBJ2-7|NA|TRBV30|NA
TGTGCCTGGACGTTAGCCCCAAATGACGAGCAGTACTTC
CAWTLAPNDEQYF
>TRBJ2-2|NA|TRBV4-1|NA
TGCGCCAGCAGCCTGACCTCCCATGGGGGCACCGGGGAGCTGTTTTTT
CASSLTSHGGTGELFF
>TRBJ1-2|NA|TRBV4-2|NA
TGTGCCAGCAGCCAAGAAATTAAGCGTAACTATGGCTACACCTTC
CASSQEIKRNYGYTF
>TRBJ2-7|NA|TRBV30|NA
TGTGCCTGGAGTGTACAGTCCTACGAGCAGTACTTC
CAWSVQSYEQYF
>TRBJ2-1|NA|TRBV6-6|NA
TGTGCCAGCAGGTCAACGGACAGCCCAACCTACAATGAGCAGTTCTTC
CASRSTDSPTYNEQFF
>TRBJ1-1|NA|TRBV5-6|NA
TGTGCCAGCAGCTTGGCGGGCAGGGGAAAAAACACTGAAGCTTTCTTT
CASSLAGRGKNTEAFF
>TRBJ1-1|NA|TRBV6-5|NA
TGTGCCAGCAGGCCAGGGGTGAACACTGAAGCTTTCTTT
CASRPGVNTEAFF
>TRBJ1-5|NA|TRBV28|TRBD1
TGTGCCAGCATCTTCCAGTACGGACAGGGTTATCAGCCCCAGCATTTT
CASIFQYGQGYQPQHF
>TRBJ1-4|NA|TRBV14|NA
TGTGCCAGCAGCCAAGGCCCCCGGAGAGACCCGGTCTTT
CASSQGPRRDPVF
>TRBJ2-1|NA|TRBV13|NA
TGTGCCAGCAGCTTAGGGTCGGGAGAGCAGTTCTTC
CASSLGSGEQFF
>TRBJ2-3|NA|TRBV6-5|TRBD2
TGTGCCAGCGGGGAGGGGCCTGGTAGCACAGATACGCAGTATTTT
CASGEGPGSTDTQYF
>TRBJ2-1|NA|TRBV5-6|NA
TGTGCCAGCAGCTTGGGACCTAACAATGAGCAGTTCTTC
CASSLGPNNEQFF
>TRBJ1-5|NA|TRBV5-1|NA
TGCGCCCGCAGCCTGGAGGGGGGGGTTCATCAGCCCCAGCATTTT
CARSLEGGVHQPQHF
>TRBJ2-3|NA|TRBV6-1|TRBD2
TGTGCCAGCAGTGTAGCGGGGGGCAGAGATACGCAGTATTTT
CASSVAGGRDTQYF
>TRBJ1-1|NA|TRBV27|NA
TGTGCCAGCAGTTTATACTCACAGAGCCCTGAAGCTTTCTTT
CASSLYSQSPEAFF
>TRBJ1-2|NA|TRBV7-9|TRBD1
TGTGCCAGCAGCTACGACAGGGATGGCTACACCTTC
CASSYDRDGYTF
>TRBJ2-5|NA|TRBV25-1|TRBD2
TGTGCCAGCGTAGCGGGGGGGCCCTGGGAGACCCAGTACTTC
CASVAGGPWETQYF
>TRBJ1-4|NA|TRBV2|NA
TGTGCCAGCAGTGGCCGCGGTAATGAAAAACTGTTTTTT
CASSGRGNEKLFF
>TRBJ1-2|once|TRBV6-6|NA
TGTGCCAGCAGTTCGAAAGCCCCAAGAGGCTACACCTTC
CASSSKAPRGYTF
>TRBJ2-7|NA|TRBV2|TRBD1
TGTGCCAGCGGACAGGGGGTGGCCGAGCAGTACTTC
CASGQGVAEQYF
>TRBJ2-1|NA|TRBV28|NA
TGTGCCAGCAGTTTCCGAAAAAATGAGCAGTTCTTC
CASSFRKNEQFF
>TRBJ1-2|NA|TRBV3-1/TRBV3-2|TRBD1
TGTGCCAGCAGCCACCTAAATTTGGGTCAGGGGGTAAAGGGCTACACCTTC
CASSHLNLGQGVKGYTF
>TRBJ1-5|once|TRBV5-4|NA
TGTGCCAGCAGCCGGGACGGACTCGAGCCCCAGCATTTT
CASSRDGLEPQHF
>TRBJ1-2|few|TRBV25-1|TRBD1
TGTGCCAGCAGTGAATATGGGCCGGACAGGTCTTCCAACTATGGCTACACCTTC
CASSEYGPDRSSNYGYTF
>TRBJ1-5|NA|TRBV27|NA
TGTGCCAGCAGTTTAGCCGGGAGCAATCAGCCCCAGCATTTT
CASSLAGSNQPQHF
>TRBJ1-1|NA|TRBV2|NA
TGTGCCAGCATCGACGGGGGACTAGGCACTGAAGCTTTCTTT
CASIDGGLGTEAFF
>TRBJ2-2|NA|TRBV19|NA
TGTGCCAGTAGTACCCCGGGCAGGGTGGTAGGGGAGCTGTTTTTT
CASSTPGRVVGELFF
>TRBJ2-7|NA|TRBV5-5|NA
TGTGCCAGCAGCTTGAGTGGGGAGGCGGTTCTCCAGTACTTC
CASSLSGEAVLQYF
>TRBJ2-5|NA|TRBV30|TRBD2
TGTGCCTGGAGTGTGGGGGGGGAGACCCAGTACTTC
CAWSVGGETQYF
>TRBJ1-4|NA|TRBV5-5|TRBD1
TGTGCCAGCAGCTTGGCGACAGGGCGCTATGAAAAACTGTTTTTT
CASSLATGRYEKLFF
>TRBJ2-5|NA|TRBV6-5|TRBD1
TGTGCCAGCAGTCCCCCACAGGGGAAAGAGACCCAGTACTTC
CASSPPQGKETQYF
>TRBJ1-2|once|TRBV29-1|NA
TGCAGCGTTGAGGGAGGGGCGTATGGCTACACCTTC
CSVEGGAYGYTF
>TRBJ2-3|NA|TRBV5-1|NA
TGCGCCAGCGGTATCTGGGGGCTGGACTCCACAGATACGCAGTATTTT
CASGIWGLDSTDTQYF
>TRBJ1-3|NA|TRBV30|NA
TGTGCCTGGAGTGTTGACATTTCCACCATATATTTT
CAWSVDISTIYF
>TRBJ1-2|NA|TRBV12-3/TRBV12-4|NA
TGTGCCAGCAGTTCAGGACCGTATGGCTACACCTTC
CASSSGPYGYTF